This TCR beta chain appears in the sequencing data of a study of shared clonotypes between healthy human individuals. Germline CDR1 SGHTA, CDR2 FQGNSA. The CDR3 is 16 residues long. Trimming pared 0 bases from V and 2 bases from J, leaving 11 bases between. Assay used: immunoSEQ multiplex PCR; TCRdb lists only in-frame clones, some missing. The table lists roughly 2.2 million clones, 85% to 95% of them singletons. Material for sequencing was naive CD4+ T cells from PBMCs. The subset here: CD45RA+ positively selected. This rearrangement joins TRBV7-2 to TRBJ1-5; D not resolved. The source is a man between 18 and 35 years old in good health. Some clones in this sample may be carry-over from other donors' samples. The CDR3 nucleotides read TGTGCCAGCAGCTTAGCAGGGTACGGGGGCAATCAGCCCCAGCATTTT. Protein: CASSLAGYGGNQPQHF.